One sample yielded the 17 T cell receptor beta chains listed below, sequenced in a study of identical twins. TCRdb called the 5' RACE reads again in MiXCR, with one record for every CDR3 protein. The profile shows approximately 280,000 distinct CDR3 sequences, about 8.3% of them singletons. These records were also assigned to another study, of yellow fever vaccine responses in identical twins.

Input material: memory (CD45RO+) T cells sorted from blood. Source of these receptors: a young woman in good health.

This clonotype showed up many times. V usage is TRBV6-5 and J usage is TRBJ2-1; maybe TRBD2 (6 bases). With 0 bases removed from V and 9 bases from J, the gap between germline ends came to 12 bases. The CDR3 loop spans 14 amino acids. CDR1 MNHEY and CDR2 SVGAGI come from the germline V gene. The CDR3 spells CASSYSTDGGEQFF. The CDR3 DNA follows: TGTGCCAGCAGTTACTCTACGGACGGGGGTGAGCAGTTCTTC.

This clonotype occurred many times. The chain recombines TRBV5-1 with TRBJ2-3; 9 bases are shared with TRBD2. The CDR3 extends over 16 amino acids. With V trimmed by 2 bases and J by 2 bases, 6 bases remained unmatched. CDR1 is SGHRS and CDR2 is YFSETQ in the germline V gene. CDR3 sequence reads: CASSFLSGSLTDTQYF. CDR3 coding DNA: TGCGCCAGCAGCTTTCTTAGCGGGAGTCTCACAGATACGCAGTATTTT.

This clonotype was seen only a few times. The chain links TRBV25-1 to TRBJ2-7; a weak D match, TRBD1 (6 bases). Germline-derived CDR1 and CDR2 are MGHDK and SYGVNS. Trimming pared 4 bases from V and 9 bases from J, leaving 10 bases between. The CDR3 length is 11 residues. The CDR3 nucleotides read TGTGCCAGCAGTGCACAGACAGGGCAGTACTTC. Translation gives CASSAQTGQYF.

There are many counts of this clonotype. The chain combines TRBV20-1 with TRBJ2-3, with 11 positions matching TRBD2. Germline values: CDR1 DFQATT, CDR2 SNEGSKA (reference sequence). Germline trimming cut 6 bases from V and 5 bases from J; bases unmatched to any gene: 7. The CDR3 runs 14 residues. The CDR3 sequence is CSAYSGRALDTQYF. CDR3 DNA sequence: TGCAGTGCATATAGCGGGAGGGCCCTAGATACGCAGTATTTT.

This sequence joins TRBV18 and TRBJ2-1, with 14 bases that match TRBD2. Germline CDR1 is KGHSH and CDR2 is LQKENI. The V gene end was trimmed by 2 bases and the J gene end by 5 bases; junction bases not matched to a gene: 5. The CDR3 has 17 amino acids. The CDR3 reads CASSPFPTSGGDNEQFF. CDR3 coding DNA: TGTGCCAGCTCACCATTTCCGACTAGCGGGGGGGACAATGAGCAGTTCTTC.

This clonotype showed up many times. The chain is built from TRBV9 and TRBJ2-1; TRBD2 is a possible D gene (5 bases). CDR1 is SGDLS and CDR2 is YYNGEE in the germline V gene. With 2 bases removed from V and 9 bases from J, the gap between germline ends came to 15 bases. The CDR3 is 14 amino acids. The CDR3 DNA reads as TGTGCCAGCAGCGTCGAACTAGGACTGACTGAGCAGTTCTTC. As protein: CASSVELGLTEQFF.

This clonotype was detected only a few times. The chain links TRBV12-3 or TRBV12-4 to TRBJ2-5; tentatively, D is TRBD1 (6 bases). V lost 2 bases and J 2 bases, leaving 9 bases between the germline ends. The CDR3 contains 14 residues. CDR3 sequence (DNA): TGTGCCAGCAGTTTACGGACAGCTCAAGAGACCCAGTACTTC. As protein: CASSLRTAQETQYF.

The rearrangement links TRBV7-8 to TRBJ2-1; the match to TRBD2 covers 8 bases. Germline CDR1 SGHVS, CDR2 FQNEAQ. The ends lost 5 bases at V and 8 bases at J; junction bases unmatched: 11. There are 15 residues in the CDR3. As DNA, the CDR3 is TGTGCCAGCAGCCTCGGCCCGACTAGCGAGGATGAGCAGTTCTTC. Residues: CASSLGPTSEDEQFF.

V usage is TRBV5-1 and J usage is TRBJ2-3, with 8 positions matching TRBD1. CDR1 is SGHRS, CDR2 YFSETQ, per germline. The CDR3 has 15 residues. Losses at the gene ends were 5 bases for V and 0 bases for J; bases not matched to a gene: 5. The CDR3 protein is CASRLRDRSTDTQYF. The CDR3, as DNA: TGCGCCAGCAGACTCCGGGACAGGAGCACAGATACGCAGTATTTT. The complete variable domain, with remaining parts taken from reference TRBV5-1 and TRBJ2-3, reads KAGVTQTPRYLIKTRGQQVTLSCSPISGHRSVSWYQQTPGQGLQFLFEYFSETQRNKGNFPGRFSGRQFSNSRSEMNVSTLELGDSALYLCASRLRDRSTDTQYFGPGTRLTVL.

This clonotype has only a few counts. This chain uses TRBV7-2 with TRBJ1-6, with D hard to call. CDR1 and CDR2 from the germline V gene are SGHTA and FQGNSA. Trimming removed 2 bases at V and 7 bases at J, with 6 bases between. This CDR3 is 13 amino acids long. CDR3 residues: CASSLQMNSPLHF. DNA of the CDR3: TGTGCCAGCAGCTTACAAATGAATTCACCCCTCCACTTT.

V is TRBV5-1 and J is TRBJ2-6; TRBD2 might be the D (5 bases). The CDR3 has 17 amino acids. Trimming took 4 bases from V and 0 from J, leaving 14 bases between them. Germline-derived CDR1 and CDR2 are SGHRS and YFSETQ. The chain's CDR3 is CASSSGEANSGANVLTF. The CDR3 DNA follows: TGCGCCAGCAGCAGCGGTGAGGCCAACTCTGGGGCCAACGTCCTGACTTTC.

V gene TRBV20-1 combines with J gene TRBJ1-1; 7 bases are a match to TRBD1. Germline CDR1 reads DFQATT; CDR2 reads SNEGSKA (reference sequence). CDR3 length equals 11 residues. The trim removed 5 bases at V and 11 bases at J, leaving 8 bases unmatched. CDR3 nucleotide sequence: TGCAGTGCTGTCAGAACAGGGGAGGCTTTCTTT. It translates to CSAVRTGEAFF.

The chain joins TRBV4-1 to TRBJ1-3; D unresolved. The CDR3 is 18 residues long. Germline V gives CDR1 MGHRA, CDR2 YSYEKL. Between the trimmed V and J ends, which lost 2 bases and 0 bases, there was a span of 17 bases. CDR3 residues: CASSQPRSPSPSGNTIYF. The CDR3 region has the DNA TGCGCCAGCAGCCAACCCCGATCACCTTCCCCCTCTGGAAACACCATATATTTT.

This clonotype was counted many times. The chain employs TRBV6-6 and TRBJ2-1; D gene uncertain. Trimming stripped 7 bases from V and 6 bases from J, with 10 bases between. The CDR3 extends over 12 amino acids. Germline V gene lookup returns CDR1 MNHNY and CDR2 SVGAGI (reference sequence). CDR3 bases: TGTGCCAGCATAGGAAACTTCAATGAGCAGTTCTTC. Protein sequence: CASIGNFNEQFF.

This clonotype has a count of ten or more. The V and J genes are TRBV12-3 or TRBV12-4 and TRBJ2-4; a possible D gene is TRBD2 (5 bases). Trimming removed 2 bases from V and 6 bases from J, with 11 bases in between. This CDR3 has 14 amino acids. CDR3 region: CASSLREIGNIQYF. CDR3 bases: TGTGCCAGCAGTTTAAGGGAGATCGGAAACATTCAGTACTTC.

The chain is built from TRBV27 and TRBJ1-6; D perhaps matches TRBD1 (6 bases). The CDR3 is 13 residues long. V lost 3 bases and J 9 bases, leaving 9 bases between the germline ends. From germline, CDR1 is MNHEY and CDR2 SMNVEV (reference sequence). Here the CDR3 reads CASSFAGASPLHF. CDR3 in DNA: TGTGCCAGCAGTTTCGCGGGGGCTTCACCCCTCCACTTT.

This clonotype appeared many times. The chain recombines TRBV24-1 with TRBJ2-3; 7 nucleotides agree with TRBD2. Germline lookup yields CDR1 KGHDR and CDR2 SFDVKD. V was pared by 5 bases and J by 2 bases, with 6 bases of the junction left unmatched. This CDR3 has 15 amino acids. The CDR3 DNA sequence: TGTGCCACCAGTGGTACTAGCGAGTTCACAGATACGCAGTATTTT. Translation gives CATSGTSEFTDTQYF.